The 8 T cell receptor beta chains below all came from one sample that was sequenced in a study of T cell responses to AZD1222 COVID-19 vaccine. This table comes from immunoSEQ multiplex PCR, and its TCRdb copy is limited to in-frame clones, with some not included. The sample holds about 100,000 clones, 85% to 90% seen once. This material consisted of peripheral blood, taken on day 0 of AZD1222 vaccination. These receptors came from an adult in good health.

This sequence joins TRBV6-5 and TRBJ1-5; tentatively, D is TRBD1 (6 bases). The CDR3 sequence is 13 residues long. The germline V gene encodes CDR1 MNHEY and CDR2 SVGAGI. V lost 4 bases to trimming and J lost 4 bases, with 8 bases between them. The CDR3 nucleotides are TGTGCCAGCAGTTTACAGGGTAATCAGCCCCAGCATTTT. Encoded protein: CASSLQGNQPQHF.

The chain couples TRBV27 to TRBJ2-5, with D possibly TRBD2 on 5 matching bases. Germline V CDR1 and CDR2: MNHEY, SMNVEV (reference sequence). The ends were cut back, 5 bases at V and 5 bases at J, with 15 bases in the middle. This CDR3 region has 14 residues. The CDR3 here is CASSAVAAGETQYF. CDR3 nucleotide sequence: TGTGCCAGCAGTGCCGTAGCCGCGGGTGAGACCCAGTACTTC.

The chain joins TRBV4-1 to TRBJ2-2; TRBD2 aligns across 11 bases. The length of the CDR3 is 18 residues. V lost 2 bases, J lost 3 bases, and 8 bases stayed unmatched. Germline V gene sequence: CDR1 MGHRA, CDR2 YSYEKL. The CDR3 DNA is TGCGCCAGCAGCCAAAGTTTTATAGCGGGAGGGTACACCGGGGAGCTGTTTTTT. Translated: CASSQSFIAGGYTGELFF.

CDR3 region: CASNPGGYLRVADTQYF. In DNA, the CDR3 is TGCGCCAGCAACCCTGGGGGCTATCTAAGGGTTGCAGATACGCAGTATTTT. The chain uses TRBV5-1 and TRBJ2-3, with D possibly being TRBD1 (6 bases). Germline CDR1 is SGHRS and CDR2 is YFSETQ. V was pared by 6 bases and J by 4 bases, with 24 bases between. This CDR3 comprises 17 residues.

The chain links TRBV5-5 to TRBJ2-7; TRBD2 matches at 8 bases. In germline, CDR1 is SGHKS, CDR2 YYEKEE (reference sequence). J lost 8 bases, V lost 3 bases, and 16 bases had no gene match. CDR3 length equals 16 residues. The CDR3 sequence is CASSSHFSGGYDKQYF. The CDR3 region has the DNA TGTGCCAGCAGCTCACATTTCTCGGGAGGGTATGATAAGCAGTACTTC.

V usage is TRBV25-1 and J usage is TRBJ1-4, with D maybe TRBD1 (5 bases). The germline V and J ends were trimmed by 7 bases and 7 bases, with 16 bases remaining between them. Germline values: CDR1 MGHDK, CDR2 SYGVNS. The CDR3 totals 14 residues. The CDR3: CASTPAQGGEKLFF. The CDR3 region has the DNA TGTGCCAGCACCCCGGCGCAGGGTGGTGAAAAACTGTTTTTT.

The genes are TRBV6-1 and TRBJ2-2; TRBD2 might be the D (6 bases). Per the germline V gene, CDR1 is MNHNS and CDR2 is SASEGT. The CDR3 is 18 residues long. Trimming stripped 3 bases from V and 2 bases from J, with 19 bases between. The CDR3 region is CASSDQPFRRGNTGELFF. For the CDR3, the DNA is TGTGCCAGCAGTGACCAACCCTTTAGGCGGGGAAACACCGGGGAGCTGTTTTTT.

The V gene is TRBV3-1 (or the pseudogene TRBV3-2), the J gene TRBJ2-3, with TRBD1 as a possible D gene (5 bases). Germline CDR1 reads LGHDT; CDR2 reads YNNKEL (reference sequence). This CDR3 contains 14 residues. V was cut by 1 base and J by 5 bases, with 10 bases left in between. The CDR3 spells CASSQVSRVDTQYF. CDR3 in DNA: TGTGCCAGCAGCCAAGTAAGCAGGGTAGATACGCAGTATTTT.